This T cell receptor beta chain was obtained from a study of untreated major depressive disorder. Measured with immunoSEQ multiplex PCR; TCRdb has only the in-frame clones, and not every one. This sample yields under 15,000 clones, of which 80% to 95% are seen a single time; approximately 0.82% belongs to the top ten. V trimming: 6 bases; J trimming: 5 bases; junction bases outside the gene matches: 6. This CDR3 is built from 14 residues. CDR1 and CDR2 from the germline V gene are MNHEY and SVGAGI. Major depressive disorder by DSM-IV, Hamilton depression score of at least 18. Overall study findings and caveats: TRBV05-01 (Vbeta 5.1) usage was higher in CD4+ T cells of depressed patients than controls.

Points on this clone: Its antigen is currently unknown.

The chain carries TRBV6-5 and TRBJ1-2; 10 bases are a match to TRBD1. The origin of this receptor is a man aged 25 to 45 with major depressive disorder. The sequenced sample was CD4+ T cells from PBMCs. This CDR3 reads CASSPDRGLYGYTF. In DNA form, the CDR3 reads TGTGCCAGCAGCCCTGACAGGGGGCTGTATGGCTACACCTTC.